The 14 T cell receptor beta chains presented below share a single source sample, sequenced in a study of T-cell memory formation after mild COVID-19. TCRdb called the 5' RACE reads again in MiXCR, with one record for every CDR3 protein. The table has around 410,000 distinct CDR3 sequences, more than 20% seen once. The sequencing input was PBMCs or a T cell subset sorted from them (not recorded which). These receptors came from an adult woman who had mild COVID-19 (a few samples of this study predate the infection). Cell type and time point are not known.

The rearrangement links TRBV18 to TRBJ1-2; 7 bases agree with TRBD1. The CDR3 runs to 14 residues. Germline CDR1 is KGHSH and CDR2 is LQKENI. J was trimmed by 8 bases and V by 3 bases; bases with no gene match: 9. In nucleotides, the CDR3 is TGTGCCAGCTCACCCAGACAGGGAAGTTACGGCTACACCTTC. Protein: CASSPRQGSYGYTF. The complete variable domain, with remaining parts taken from reference TRBV18 and TRBJ1-2, reads NAGVMQNPRHLVRRRGQEARLRCSPMKGHSHVYWYRQLPEEGLKFMVYLQKENIIDESGMPKERFSAEFPKEGPSILRIQQVVRGDSAAYFCASSPRQGSYGYTFGSGTRLTVV.

The chain has TRBV15 and TRBJ2-2, with D possibly TRBD2 on 6 matching bases. The CDR3 contains 16 residues. The V and J ends lost 0 bases and 2 bases respectively, with 10 bases between them. Germline loops: CDR1 LNHNV, CDR2 YYDKDF (reference sequence). CDR3 sequence: CATSRDLGLNTGELFF. CDR3 bases: TGTGCCACCAGCAGAGATTTGGGACTTAACACCGGGGAGCTGTTTTTT.

The CDR3 reads CASSLLRVSEETQYF. The CDR3 DNA reads as TGTGCCAGCAGCTTATTACGGGTGTCGGAAGAGACCCAGTACTTC. The chain combines TRBV7-9 with TRBJ2-5, with unresolved D. The germline V and J ends were trimmed by 2 bases and 3 bases, with 13 bases remaining between them. The CDR3 contains 15 residues. Germline-derived CDR1 and CDR2 are SEHNR and FQNEAQ (reference sequence).

The chain is built from TRBV6-5 and TRBJ2-5; D is perhaps TRBD1 (5 bases). This CDR3 spans 16 amino acids. Germline CDR1 MNHEY, CDR2 SVGAGI. Trimming removed 3 bases from V and 4 bases from J, with 18 bases in between. The CDR3 DNA follows: TGTGCCAGCAGTTATGAGAGTCAGGGATACCTAGAGACCCAGTACTTC. It specifies CASSYESQGYLETQYF.

CDR3 DNA: TGTGCCTGGAGTGCAAGGCGGGGGGGCTTCACCGGGGAGCTGTTTTTT. Protein sequence: CAWSARRGGFTGELFF. This chain links TRBV30 with TRBJ2-2; TRBD2 matches 9 bases. CDR1 is GTSNPN and CDR2 is SVGIG in the germline V gene (reference sequence). The CDR3 sequence is 16 residues long. V shed 1 base and J 4 bases; nucleotides not matched to a gene: 7.

The chain recombines TRBV5-5 with TRBJ1-1; no reliable D call. Germline CDR1 is SGHKS and CDR2 is YYEKEE (reference sequence). Trimming shortened V by 2 bases and J by 1 base, and 12 bases separated the two germline ends. This CDR3 has 15 residues. CDR3 loop: CASSFLTAPNTEAFF. CDR3 coding DNA: TGTGCCAGCAGCTTTTTAACGGCCCCGAACACTGAAGCTTTCTTT.

The V and J genes are TRBV6-1 and TRBJ1-5; D is uncertain. Germline V gives CDR1 MNHNS, CDR2 SASEGT. The CDR3 spans 14 residues. The V and J ends lost 1 base and 0 bases respectively, with 4 bases between them. CDR3 amino acids: CASSEVASNQPQHF. The CDR3 nucleotides read TGTGCCAGCAGTGAAGTGGCTAGCAATCAGCCCCAGCATTTT.

The chain uses TRBV7-7 and TRBJ2-1; D is unresolved. Germline V gene lookup returns CDR1 SSHAT and CDR2 FNYEAQ (reference sequence). Trimming shortened V by 5 bases and J by 15 bases, and 11 bases separated the two germline ends. The CDR3 runs to 10 residues. CDR3 sequence: CASSRRPSFF. In DNA form, the CDR3 reads TGTGCCAGCAGCCGACGGCCCTCGTTCTTC.

CDR3 residues: CASSVWDSLQETQYF. The CDR3 coding sequence is TGTGCCAGCAGCGTATGGGACTCGCTCCAAGAGACCCAGTACTTC. V usage is TRBV9 and J usage is TRBJ2-5; possible D gene TRBD2, 6 bases. This CDR3 is built from 15 residues. Germline-derived CDR1 and CDR2 are SGDLS and YYNGEE. V was cut by 1 base and J by 1 base, with 11 bases left in between. The complete variable domain, with remaining parts taken from reference TRBV9 and TRBJ2-5, reads DSGVTQTPKHLITATGQRVTLRCSPRSGDLSVYWYQQSLDQGLQFLIQYYNGEERAKGNILERFSAQQFPDLHSELNLSSLELGDSALYFCASSVWDSLQETQYFGPGTRLLVL.

The chain employs TRBV11-2 and TRBJ1-5; no firm D call. V gave up 4 bases and J gave up 7 bases, with 11 bases separating them. The germline gives CDR1 SGHAT, CDR2 FQNNGV. The CDR3 contains 13 residues. DNA for the CDR3: TGTGCCAGCAGCTCCAGAATGGACCAGCCCCAGCATTTT. As protein: CASSSRMDQPQHF.

The chain has TRBV7-8 and TRBJ2-7; D may correspond to TRBD1 or TRBD2 (7 bases each). The V gene lost 5 bases and the J gene lost 0 bases, with 23 bases spanning the gap. The CDR3 consists of 18 residues. Germline V gene lookup returns CDR1 SGHVS and CDR2 FQNEAQ. The CDR3: CASSPKGRDRPSSYEQYF. The CDR3 nucleotides read TGTGCCAGCAGCCCCAAAGGGAGGGACAGACCGAGCTCCTACGAGCAGTACTTC.

This clonotype was detected a few times. The rearrangement joins TRBV10-2 to TRBJ1-6; possible D gene TRBD1, 5 bases. The CDR3 contains 15 residues. V was clipped by 7 bases and J by 9 bases, with 19 bases between them. CDR1 and CDR2 (germline): WSHSY, SAAADI. The CDR3 region is CASNSGHVYGSPLHF. For the CDR3, the DNA is TGCGCCAGCAACTCCGGACACGTTTATGGTTCACCCCTCCACTTT.

The rearrangement joins TRBV5-4 to TRBJ2-2; D is perhaps TRBD1 or TRBD2 (5 bases each). Trimming removed 1 base at V and 6 bases at J, with 7 bases between. CDR1 SGHNT and CDR2 YYREEE come from the germline V gene (reference sequence). The CDR3 runs 13 residues. CDR3 DNA: TGTGCCAGCAGCTTGTGGGGGTCCGGGGAGCTGTTTTTT. Translation gives CASSLWGSGELFF. The full variable domain, its missing parts supplied by reference TRBV5-4 and TRBJ2-2, is ETGVTQSPTHLIKTRGQQVTLRCSSQSGHNTVSWYQQALGQGPQFIFQYYREEENGRGNFPPRFSGLQFPNYSSELNVNALELDDSALYLCASSLWGSGELFFGEGSRLTVL.

The sample holds a few counts of this clonotype. The chain links TRBV12-3 or TRBV12-4 to TRBJ1-4; D remains ambiguous. The germline V and J ends were trimmed by 6 bases and 7 bases, with 12 bases remaining between them. CDR3 length equals 13 residues. The chain's CDR3 is CASSRGRREKLFF. CDR3 nucleotide sequence: TGTGCCAGCAGCCGCGGTAGGCGTGAAAAACTGTTTTTT.